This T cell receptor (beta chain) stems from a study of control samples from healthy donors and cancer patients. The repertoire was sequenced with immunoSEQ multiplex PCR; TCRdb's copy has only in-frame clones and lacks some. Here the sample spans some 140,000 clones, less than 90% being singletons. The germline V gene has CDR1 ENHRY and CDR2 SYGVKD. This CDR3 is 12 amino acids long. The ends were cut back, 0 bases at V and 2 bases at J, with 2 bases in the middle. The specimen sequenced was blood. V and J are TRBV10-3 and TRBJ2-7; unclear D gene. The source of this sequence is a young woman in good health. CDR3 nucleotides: TGTGCCATCAGTGAGTCAGCCTACGAGCAGTACTTC. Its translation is CAISESAYEQYF.